This TCR beta chain was identified in a study of read filtering for tumor transcriptome and immune sequencing. As for the study in general: Fewer than ten patients were R-ISS I, some 15 were R-ISS II, six or seven were R-ISS III. IR-seq gave about 4.05 to 11 million TCR reads per sample; RNA-seq gave roughly 75 to 1,300.

CDR1 is MNHNS, CDR2 SASEGT, per germline. This CDR3 spans 15 amino acids. Every patient had bone marrow sampled while the disease was active. The library was built from approximately 400 ng RNA with molecular barcoded adaptors for alpha/delta and beta/gamma chains. TCRdb re-derived calls from the reads in MiXCR, one entry per CDR3 protein. The sample lists tens of thousands of distinct CDR3 sequences, approximately 18% seen once, with about a tenth in the top ten. Comment on this clonotype: It is likely a read error: a sequence one base away is far more abundant.

The chain uses TRBV6-1 and TRBJ2-7, with TRBD2 matching 11 bases. The sample taken for sequencing was a population of CD138-negative cells sorted from bone marrow. This receptor was obtained from a donor at least 40 years old with multiple myeloma. CDR3 nucleotides: TGTGCCAGCAGGTGGCTAGCGGGAGGATCCTACGGGCAGTACTTC. It yields the protein CASRWLAGGSYGQYF.